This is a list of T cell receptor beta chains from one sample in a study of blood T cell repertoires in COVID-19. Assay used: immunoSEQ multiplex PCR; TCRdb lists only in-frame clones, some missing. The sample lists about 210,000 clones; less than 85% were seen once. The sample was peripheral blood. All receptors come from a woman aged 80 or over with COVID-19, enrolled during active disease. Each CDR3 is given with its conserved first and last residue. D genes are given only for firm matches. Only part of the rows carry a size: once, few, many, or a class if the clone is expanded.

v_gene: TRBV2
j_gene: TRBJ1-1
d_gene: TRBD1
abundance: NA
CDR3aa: CASTGQVSNTEAFF
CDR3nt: TGTGCCAGCACCGGACAGGTGTCGAACACTGAAGCTTTCTTT

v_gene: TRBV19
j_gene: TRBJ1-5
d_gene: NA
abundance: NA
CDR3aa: CASITGSGQPQHF
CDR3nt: TGTGCCAGTATCACAGGGTCGGGGCAGCCCCAGCATTTT

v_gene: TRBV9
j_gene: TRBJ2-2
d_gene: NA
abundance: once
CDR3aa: CASSAEEWISGELFF
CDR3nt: TGTGCCAGCAGCGCCGAGGAGTGGATCAGCGGGGAGCTGTTTTTT

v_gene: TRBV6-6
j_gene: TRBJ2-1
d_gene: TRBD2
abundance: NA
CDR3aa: CASRPDGTSHNEQFF
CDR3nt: TGTGCCAGCAGGCCTGACGGGACTAGCCACAATGAGCAGTTCTTC

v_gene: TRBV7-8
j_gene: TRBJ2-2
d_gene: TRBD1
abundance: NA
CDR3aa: CASSLVGDRGHFGTGELFF
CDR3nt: TGTGCCAGCAGCTTAGTTGGGGACAGGGGGCATTTTGGCACCGGGGAGCTGTTTTTT

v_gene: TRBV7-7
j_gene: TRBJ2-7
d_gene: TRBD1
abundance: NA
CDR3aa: CASSADPRDRGRDEQYF
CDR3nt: TGTGCTAGCAGTGCCGACCCGCGGGACAGGGGGCGCGACGAGCAGTACTTC

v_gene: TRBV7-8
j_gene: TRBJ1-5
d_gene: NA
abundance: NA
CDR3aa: CASSLLSRAVNQPQHF
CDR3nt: TGTGCCAGCAGCTTACTGTCCAGGGCGGTCAATCAGCCCCAGCATTTT

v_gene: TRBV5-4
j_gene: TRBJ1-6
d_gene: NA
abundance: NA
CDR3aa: CASRTERPYNSPLHF
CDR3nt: TGTGCCAGCAGAACCGAGCGACCGTATAATTCACCCCTCCACTTT

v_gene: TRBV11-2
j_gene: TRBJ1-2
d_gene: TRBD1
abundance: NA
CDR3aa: CASSFPGQGTYGYTF
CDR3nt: TGTGCCAGCAGCTTTCCGGGACAGGGTACCTATGGCTACACCTTC

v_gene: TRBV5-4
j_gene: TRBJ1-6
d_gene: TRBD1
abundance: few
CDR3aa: CASSLSGGTYNSPLHF
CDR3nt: TGTGCCAGCAGCTTGTCAGGGGGCACCTATAATTCACCCCTCCACTTT

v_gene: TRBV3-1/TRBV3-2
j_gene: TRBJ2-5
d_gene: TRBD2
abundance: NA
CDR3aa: CASSSGTRGETQYF
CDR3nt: TGTGCCAGCAGCTCCGGGACTAGAGGAGAGACCCAGTACTTC

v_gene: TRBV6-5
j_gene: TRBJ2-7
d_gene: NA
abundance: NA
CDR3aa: CASSSVSGPYEQYF
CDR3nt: TGTGCCAGCAGTTCGGTCAGCGGACCCTACGAGCAGTACTTC

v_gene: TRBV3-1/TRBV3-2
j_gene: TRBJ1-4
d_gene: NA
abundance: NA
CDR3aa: CASSHKGGGKLFF
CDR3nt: TGTGCCAGCAGCCACAAGGGCGGGGGAAAACTGTTTTTT

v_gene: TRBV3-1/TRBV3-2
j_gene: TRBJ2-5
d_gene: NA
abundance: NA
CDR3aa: CASSLLVGGARGTQYF
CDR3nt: TGTGCCAGCAGCCTGTTGGTGGGCGGGGCAAGAGGGACCCAGTACTTC

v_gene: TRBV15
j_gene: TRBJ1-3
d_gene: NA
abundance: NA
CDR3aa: CATSREERNTIYF
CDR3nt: TGTGCCACCAGCAGAGAGGAGAGAAACACCATATATTTT

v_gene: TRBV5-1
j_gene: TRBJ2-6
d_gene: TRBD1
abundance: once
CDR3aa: CASSWDRISGANVLTF
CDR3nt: TGCGCCAGCAGCTGGGACAGAATCTCTGGGGCCAACGTCCTGACTTTC

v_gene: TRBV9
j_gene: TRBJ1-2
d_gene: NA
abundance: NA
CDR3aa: CASSPVGGGRGYTF
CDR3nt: TGTGCCAGCAGTCCCGTTGGGGGGGGTAGAGGCTACACCTTC

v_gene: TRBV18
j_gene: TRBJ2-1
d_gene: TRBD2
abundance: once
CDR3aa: CASSPTGTSGGARNEQFF
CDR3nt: TGTGCCAGCTCACCAACCGGGACTAGCGGGGGGGCGAGGAATGAGCAGTTCTTC

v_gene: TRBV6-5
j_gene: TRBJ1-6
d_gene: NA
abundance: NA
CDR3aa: CASVQGPENSPLHF
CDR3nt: TGTGCCAGCGTACAGGGCCCCGAGAATTCACCCCTCCACTTT

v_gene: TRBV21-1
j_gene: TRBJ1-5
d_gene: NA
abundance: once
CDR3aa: CATPGPGKKYQPQHF
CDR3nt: TGTGCCACTCCTGGCCCAGGGAAAAAATATCAGCCCCAGCATTTT

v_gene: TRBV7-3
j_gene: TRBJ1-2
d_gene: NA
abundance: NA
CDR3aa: CASSSSPGRAYGYTF
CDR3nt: TGTGCCAGCAGCTCATCTCCCGGGAGGGCCTATGGCTACACCTTC

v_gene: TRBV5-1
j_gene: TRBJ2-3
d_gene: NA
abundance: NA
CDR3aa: CASSLRTDTDTQYF
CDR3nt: TGCGCCAGCAGCCTCAGGACAGACACAGATACGCAGTATTTT

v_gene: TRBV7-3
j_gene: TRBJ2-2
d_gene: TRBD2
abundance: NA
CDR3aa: CASSLIGRGGTGELFF
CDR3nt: TGTGCCAGCAGCTTAATTGGTCGCGGGGGGACCGGGGAGCTGTTTTTT

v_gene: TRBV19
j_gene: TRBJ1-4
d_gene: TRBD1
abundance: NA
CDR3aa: CASSLTQGVANEKLFF
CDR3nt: TGTGCCAGTAGTCTAACACAGGGGGTGGCTAATGAAAAACTGTTTTTT

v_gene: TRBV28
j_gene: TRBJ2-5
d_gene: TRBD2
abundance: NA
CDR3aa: CASSLSRGRVEETQYF
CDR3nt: TGTGCCAGCAGTTTATCCCGGGGGAGGGTTGAGGAGACCCAGTACTTC

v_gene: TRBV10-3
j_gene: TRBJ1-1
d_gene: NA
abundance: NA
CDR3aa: CAISDEGGKNTEAFF
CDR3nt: TGTGCCATCAGTGACGAGGGGGGGAAGAACACTGAAGCTTTCTTT

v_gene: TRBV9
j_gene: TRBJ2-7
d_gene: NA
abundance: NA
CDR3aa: CASSVAQAAYEQYF
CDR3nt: TGTGCCAGCAGCGTAGCTCAAGCGGCCTACGAGCAGTACTTC